This TCR beta chain was sequenced for a study of OX40 agonist ivuxolimab in advanced cancers. Whole-study results and caveats: On average, a greater number of expanded clones characterised CD8+ T cells relative to CD4+.

CDR3 length: 15 residues. The germline CDR1 and CDR2 sequences are LNHDA and SQIVND (reference sequence). Trimming pared 5 bases from V and 6 bases from J, leaving 17 bases between. Sequenced by immunoSEQ multiplex PCR; TCRdb stores in-frame clones only, minus some. The sample holds 30,000 to 45,000 clones, less than 90% seen once. Regarding this clone: Its target is unknown.

This TCR derives from an adult with an advanced solid tumor such as melanoma, head and neck, liver or kidney cancer. J is TRBJ2-1 and V is TRBV19; possible D gene TRBD1, 6 bases. The sample was CD4+ or CD8+ T cells sorted from blood, taken in a trial of the OX40 agonist ivuxolimab. CDR3 bases: TGTGCCAGTAGTGCGGAGACAGGTGGGGTCAATGAGCAGTTCTTC. As protein: CASSAETGGVNEQFF. The full variable domain, with the rest looked up from reference TRBV19 and TRBJ2-1, is DGGITQSPKYLFRKEGQNVTLSCEQNLNHDAMYWYRQDPGQGLRLIYYSQIVNDFQKGDIAEGYSVSREKKESFPLTVTSAQKNPTAFYLCASSAETGGVNEQFFGPGTRLTVL.